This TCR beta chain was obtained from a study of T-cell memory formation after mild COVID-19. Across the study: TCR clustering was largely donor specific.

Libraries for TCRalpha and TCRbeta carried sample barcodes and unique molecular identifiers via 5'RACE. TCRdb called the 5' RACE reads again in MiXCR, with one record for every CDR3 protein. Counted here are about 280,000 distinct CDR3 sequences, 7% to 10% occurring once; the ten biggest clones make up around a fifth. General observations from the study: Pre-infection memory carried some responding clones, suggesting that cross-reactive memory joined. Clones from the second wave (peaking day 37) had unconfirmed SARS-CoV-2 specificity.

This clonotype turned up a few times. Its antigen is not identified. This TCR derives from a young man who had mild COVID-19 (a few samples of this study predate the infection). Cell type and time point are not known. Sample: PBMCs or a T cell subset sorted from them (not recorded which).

The CDR3 nucleotides read TGTGCCAGCAGTGAAACATGGGGGGCTAACTATGGCTACACCTTC. Translation: CASSETWGANYGYTF. V and J are TRBV2 and TRBJ1-2; D may be TRBD1 (5 bases). The germline V gene has CDR1 SNHLY and CDR2 FYNNEI. The CDR3 is 15 amino acids. V dropped 2 bases and J dropped 0 bases, with 10 bases sitting between them.